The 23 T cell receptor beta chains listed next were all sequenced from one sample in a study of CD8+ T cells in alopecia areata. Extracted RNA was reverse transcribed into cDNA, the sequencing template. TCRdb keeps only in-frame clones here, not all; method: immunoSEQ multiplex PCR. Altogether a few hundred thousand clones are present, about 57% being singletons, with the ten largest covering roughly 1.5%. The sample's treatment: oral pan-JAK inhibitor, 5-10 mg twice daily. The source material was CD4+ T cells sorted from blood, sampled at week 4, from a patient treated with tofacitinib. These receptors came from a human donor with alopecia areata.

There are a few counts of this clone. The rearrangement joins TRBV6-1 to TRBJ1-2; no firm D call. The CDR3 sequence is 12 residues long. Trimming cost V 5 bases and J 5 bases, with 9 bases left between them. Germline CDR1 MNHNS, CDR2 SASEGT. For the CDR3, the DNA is TGTGCCAGCAGTCCGATAAAGTATGGCTACACCTTC. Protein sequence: CASSPIKYGYTF.

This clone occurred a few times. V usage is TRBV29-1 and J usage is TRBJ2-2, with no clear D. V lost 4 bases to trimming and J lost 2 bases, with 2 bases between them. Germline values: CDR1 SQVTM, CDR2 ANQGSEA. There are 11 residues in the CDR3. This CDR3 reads CSVGNTGELFF. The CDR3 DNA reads TGCAGCGTTGGAAACACCGGGGAGCTGTTTTTT.

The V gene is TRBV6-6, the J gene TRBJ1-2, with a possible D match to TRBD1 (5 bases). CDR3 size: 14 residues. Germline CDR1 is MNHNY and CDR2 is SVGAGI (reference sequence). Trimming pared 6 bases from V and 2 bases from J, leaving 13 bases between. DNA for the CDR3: TGTGCCAGCAGCGACCTGGGGACCAACTATGGCTACACCTTC. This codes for CASSDLGTNYGYTF.

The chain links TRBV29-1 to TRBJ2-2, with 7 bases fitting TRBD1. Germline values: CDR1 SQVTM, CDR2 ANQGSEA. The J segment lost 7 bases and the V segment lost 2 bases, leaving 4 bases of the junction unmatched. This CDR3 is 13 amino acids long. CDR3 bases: TGCAGCGTTGAAATGTCAGGGGGCGGGGAGCTGTTTTTT. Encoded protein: CSVEMSGGGELFF.

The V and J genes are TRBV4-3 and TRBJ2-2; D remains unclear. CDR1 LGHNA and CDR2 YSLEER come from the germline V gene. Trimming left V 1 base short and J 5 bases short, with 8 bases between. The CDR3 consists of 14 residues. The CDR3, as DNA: TGCGCCAGCAGCCAAGTATTAGGGACCGGGGAGCTGTTTTTT. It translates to CASSQVLGTGELFF.

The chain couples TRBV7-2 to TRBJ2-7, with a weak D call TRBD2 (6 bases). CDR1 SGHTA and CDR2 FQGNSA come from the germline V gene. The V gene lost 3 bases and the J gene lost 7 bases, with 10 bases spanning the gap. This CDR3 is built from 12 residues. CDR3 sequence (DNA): TGTGCCAGCAGCTTTGATGGGGGGGAGCAGTACTTC. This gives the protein CASSFDGGEQYF.

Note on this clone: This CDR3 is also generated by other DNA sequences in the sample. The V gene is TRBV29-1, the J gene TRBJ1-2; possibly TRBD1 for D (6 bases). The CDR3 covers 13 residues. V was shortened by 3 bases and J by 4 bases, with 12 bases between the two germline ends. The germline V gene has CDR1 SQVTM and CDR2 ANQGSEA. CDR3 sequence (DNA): TGCAGCGTTGAGGGGGCGTCAGGCTATGGCTACACCTTC. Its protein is CSVEGASGYGYTF.

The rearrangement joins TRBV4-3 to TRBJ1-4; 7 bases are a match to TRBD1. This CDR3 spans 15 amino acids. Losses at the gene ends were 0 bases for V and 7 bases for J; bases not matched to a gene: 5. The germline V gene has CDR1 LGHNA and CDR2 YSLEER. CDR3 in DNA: TGCGCCAGCAGCCAAGAAGGGGGCGTAAGTGAAAAACTGTTTTTT. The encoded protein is CASSQEGGVSEKLFF.

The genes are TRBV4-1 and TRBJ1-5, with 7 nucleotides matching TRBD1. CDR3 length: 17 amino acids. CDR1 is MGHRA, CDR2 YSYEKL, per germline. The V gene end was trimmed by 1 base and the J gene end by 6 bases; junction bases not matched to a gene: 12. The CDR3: CASSQVAGGAVSQPQHF. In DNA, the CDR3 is TGCGCCAGCAGCCAAGTCGCAGGGGGGGCGGTGAGTCAGCCCCAGCATTTT.

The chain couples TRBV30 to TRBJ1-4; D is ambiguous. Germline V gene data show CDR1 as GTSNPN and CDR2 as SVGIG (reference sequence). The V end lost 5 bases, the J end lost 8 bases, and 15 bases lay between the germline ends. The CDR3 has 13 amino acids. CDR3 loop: CAWGTRGSEKLFF. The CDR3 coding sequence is TGTGCCTGGGGTACTCGGGGAAGCGAAAAACTGTTTTTT.

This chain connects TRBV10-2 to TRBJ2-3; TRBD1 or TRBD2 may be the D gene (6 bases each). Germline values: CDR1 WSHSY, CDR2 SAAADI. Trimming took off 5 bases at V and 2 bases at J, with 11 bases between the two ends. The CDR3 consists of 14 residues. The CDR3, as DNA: TGCGCCAGCAGTCTAACGGGGGCCACAGATACGCAGTATTTT. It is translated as CASSLTGATDTQYF.

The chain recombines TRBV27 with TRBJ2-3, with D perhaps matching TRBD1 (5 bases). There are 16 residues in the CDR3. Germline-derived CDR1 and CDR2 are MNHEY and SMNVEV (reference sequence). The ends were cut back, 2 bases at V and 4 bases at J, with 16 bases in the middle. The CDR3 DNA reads TGTGCCAGCAGTTTAGGGGCAGGGTTAATAGCAGATACGCAGTATTTT. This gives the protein CASSLGAGLIADTQYF.

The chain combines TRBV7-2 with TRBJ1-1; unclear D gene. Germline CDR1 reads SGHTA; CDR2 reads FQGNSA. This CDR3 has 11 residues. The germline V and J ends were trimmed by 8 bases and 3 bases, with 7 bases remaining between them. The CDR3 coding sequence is TGTGCCAGCGGGAGTTACACTGAAGCTTTCTTT. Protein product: CASGSYTEAFF. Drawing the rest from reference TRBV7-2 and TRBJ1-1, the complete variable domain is GAGVSQSPSNKVTEKGKDVELRCDPISGHTALYWYRQSLGQGLEFLIYFQGNSAPDKSGLPSDRFSAERTGGSVSTLTIQRTQQEDSAVYLCASGSYTEAFFGQGTRLTVV.

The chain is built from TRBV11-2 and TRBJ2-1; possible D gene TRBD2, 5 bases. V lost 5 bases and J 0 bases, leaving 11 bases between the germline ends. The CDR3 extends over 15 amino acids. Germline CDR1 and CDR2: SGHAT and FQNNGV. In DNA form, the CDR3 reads TGTGCCAGCAGCCCTCAGCGGACCTCCTACAATGAGCAGTTCTTC. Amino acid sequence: CASSPQRTSYNEQFF. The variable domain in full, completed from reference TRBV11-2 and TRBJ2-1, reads EAGVAQSPRYKIIEKRQSVAFWCNPISGHATLYWYQQILGQGPKLLIQFQNNGVVDDSQLPKDRFSAERLKGVDSTLKIQPAKLEDSAVYLCASSPQRTSYNEQFFGPGTRLTVL.

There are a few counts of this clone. The CDR3 region has the DNA TGCGCCAGCAGTTTCGAGGGACCATCAGATACGCAGTATTTT. Translating gives CASSFEGPSDTQYF. The chain carries TRBV4-3 and TRBJ2-3, with D perhaps TRBD1 or TRBD2 (5 bases each). The V and J ends lost 6 bases and 4 bases respectively, with 14 bases between them. CDR3 length: 14 residues. Per germline, CDR1 LGHNA and CDR2 YSLEER.

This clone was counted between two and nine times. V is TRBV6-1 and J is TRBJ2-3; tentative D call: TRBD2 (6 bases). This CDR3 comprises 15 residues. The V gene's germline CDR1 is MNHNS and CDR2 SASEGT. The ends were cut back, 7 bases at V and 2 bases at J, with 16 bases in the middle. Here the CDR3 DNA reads TGTGCCAGCACAATGACATGGACTAACACAGATACGCAGTATTTT. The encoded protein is CASTMTWTNTDTQYF.

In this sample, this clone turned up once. CDR3 protein: CASSPGGTGHEQFF. In nucleotides, the CDR3 is TGTGCCAGCAGCCCAGGGGGTACAGGGCATGAGCAGTTCTTC. The chain links TRBV7-7 to TRBJ2-1, with 7 nucleotides matching TRBD1. The V segment lost 5 bases and the J segment 8 bases; nucleotides outside the gene matches: 9. The germline V gene encodes CDR1 SSHAT and CDR2 FNYEAQ (reference sequence). CDR3 length: 14 residues.

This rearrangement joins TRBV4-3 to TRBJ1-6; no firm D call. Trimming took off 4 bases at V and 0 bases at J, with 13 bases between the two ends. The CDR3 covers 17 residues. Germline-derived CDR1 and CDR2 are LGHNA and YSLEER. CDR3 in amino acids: CASSPTGGSSYNSPLHF. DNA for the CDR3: TGCGCCAGCAGCCCGACGGGTGGGAGCTCCTATAATTCACCCCTCCACTTT.

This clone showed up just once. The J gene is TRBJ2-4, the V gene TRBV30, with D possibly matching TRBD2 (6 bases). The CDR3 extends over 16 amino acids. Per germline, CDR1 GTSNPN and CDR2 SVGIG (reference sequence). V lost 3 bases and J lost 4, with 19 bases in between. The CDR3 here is CAWSSLGSPDKNIQYF. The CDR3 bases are TGTGCCTGGAGCTCCCTCGGGAGCCCCGATAAAAACATTCAGTACTTC.

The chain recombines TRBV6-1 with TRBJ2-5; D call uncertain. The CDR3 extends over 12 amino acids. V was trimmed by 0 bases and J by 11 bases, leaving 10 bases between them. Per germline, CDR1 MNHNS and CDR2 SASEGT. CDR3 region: CASSEAHREQYF. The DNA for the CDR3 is TGTGCCAGCAGTGAAGCGCATCGTGAGCAGTACTTC.

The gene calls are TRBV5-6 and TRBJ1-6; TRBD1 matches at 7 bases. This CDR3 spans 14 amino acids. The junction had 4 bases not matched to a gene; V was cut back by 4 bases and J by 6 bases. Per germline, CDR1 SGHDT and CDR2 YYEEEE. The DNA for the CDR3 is TGTGCCAGCAGCCCGGACAGGTTTAATTCACCCCTCCACTTT. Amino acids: CASSPDRFNSPLHF.

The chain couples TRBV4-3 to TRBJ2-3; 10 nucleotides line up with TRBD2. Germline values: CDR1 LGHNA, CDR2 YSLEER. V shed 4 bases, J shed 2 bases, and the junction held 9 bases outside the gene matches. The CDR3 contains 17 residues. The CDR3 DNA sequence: TGCGCCAGCAGCCGCGGTAGCGGGGGGCCCTTCACAGATACGCAGTATTTT. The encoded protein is CASSRGSGGPFTDTQYF.

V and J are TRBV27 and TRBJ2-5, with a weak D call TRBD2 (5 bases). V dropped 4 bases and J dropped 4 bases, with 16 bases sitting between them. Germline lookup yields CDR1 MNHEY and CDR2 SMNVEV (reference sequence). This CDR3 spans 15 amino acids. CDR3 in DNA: TGTGCCAGCAGTTCCCCCCGAAGCGGACGAGAGACCCAGTACTTC. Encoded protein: CASSSPRSGRETQYF.